The 14 T cell receptor beta chains listed next were all sequenced from one sample in a study of CD8+ T cells in alopecia areata. The sequencing template was cDNA reverse transcribed from extracted RNA. The table came from immunoSEQ multiplex PCR; TCRdb's copy has only in-frame clones and leaves some out. Seen here are 120,000 to 150,000 clones, roughly four fifths observed once, and the top ten hold more than 20%. Indicated treatment: oral pan-JAK inhibitor, 5-10 mg twice daily. Material: CD8+ T cells sorted from blood, obtained at week 4, from a patient treated with tofacitinib. The receptors here all came from a human donor with alopecia areata.

The V and J genes are TRBV29-1 and TRBJ2-3; possible D gene TRBD1, 6 bases. From germline, CDR1 is SQVTM and CDR2 ANQGSEA. The CDR3 loop spans 14 amino acids. V dropped 2 bases and J dropped 4 bases, with 13 bases sitting between them. The CDR3 is CSVELNREPDTQYF. Here the CDR3 DNA reads TGCAGCGTTGAACTGAACAGGGAGCCAGATACGCAGTATTTT.

This chain joins TRBV6-9 and TRBJ1-1; 8 nucleotides match TRBD1. Germline V lookup: CDR1 MNHGY, CDR2 SVAAGI. Unmatched junction bases numbered 17, after V lost 6 bases and J lost 5 bases. This CDR3 contains 17 residues. CDR3 nucleotides: TGTGCCAGCAGACATACCGCCCGACAGGGGCAGCAGACTGAAGCTTTCTTT. This translates into CASRHTARQGQQTEAFF.

This rearrangement joins TRBV5-1 to TRBJ2-7; D not resolved. Trimming cost V 0 bases and J 6 bases, with 13 bases left between them. CDR3 length equals 14 residues. Germline-derived CDR1 and CDR2 are SGHRS and YFSETQ. Written as DNA, the CDR3 is TGCGCCAGCAGCTTGGCCGGTGGAGACGGCGAGCAGTACTTC. It codes for CASSLAGGDGEQYF.

About this clone: Other DNA sequences of this sample code for an identical CDR3. The J gene is TRBJ2-1, the V gene TRBV5-6, with 8 nucleotides matching TRBD1. CDR3 length equals 13 residues. Per the germline V gene, CDR1 is SGHDT and CDR2 is YYEEEE. V shed 4 bases, J shed 6 bases, and the junction held 3 bases outside the gene matches. The CDR3 here is CASSLGQGNEQFF. The CDR3, as DNA: TGTGCCAGCAGCCTAGGACAGGGCAATGAGCAGTTCTTC.

This clone has a handful of counts. The gene calls are TRBV29-1 and TRBJ2-7; D possibly corresponds to TRBD2 (7 bases). Germline V gene lookup returns CDR1 SQVTM and CDR2 ANQGSEA. Trimming left V 7 bases short and J 5 bases short, with 21 bases between. The CDR3 spans 14 residues. The CDR3 region is CSALGGEAVHEQYF. DNA of the CDR3: TGCAGCGCCCTAGGGGGGGAGGCCGTCCACGAGCAGTACTTC.

The chain combines TRBV19 with TRBJ1-5, with TRBD1 identical over 7 bases. The length of the CDR3 is 15 residues. Germline CDR1 and CDR2: LNHDA and SQIVND (reference sequence). The trim removed 6 bases at V and 4 bases at J, leaving 9 bases unmatched. The CDR3 coding sequence is TGTGCCAGTAGCTTCACAGGGGCGCCGAATCAGCCCCAGCATTTT. Protein: CASSFTGAPNQPQHF.

The rearrangement uses TRBV2 and TRBJ2-1; D is unclear. Germline CDR1 reads SNHLY; CDR2 reads FYNNEI. The V end lost 4 bases, the J end lost 4 bases, and 14 bases lay between the germline ends. The CDR3 has 15 residues. CDR3 coding DNA: TGTGCCAGCAGTGTGGCTACACCTCAGTACAATGAGCAGTTCTTC. Translated: CASSVATPQYNEQFF.

This sequence joins TRBV6-6 and TRBJ1-1, with D unclear. V was trimmed by 2 bases and J by 8 bases, leaving 12 bases between them. Germline V CDR1 and CDR2: MNHNY, SVGAGI (reference sequence). The CDR3 extends over 13 amino acids. In DNA form, the CDR3 reads TGTGCCAGCAGTTACGCTCCTGGCAAAGAAGCTTTCTTT. Protein product: CASSYAPGKEAFF.

V gene TRBV29-1 combines with J gene TRBJ1-1; weak D call: TRBD1 (5 bases). This CDR3 spans 15 amino acids. Per germline, CDR1 SQVTM and CDR2 ANQGSEA. V was trimmed by 3 bases and J by 0 bases, leaving 14 bases between them. CDR3 in amino acids: CSVDMAGPMNTEAFF. In DNA, the CDR3 is TGCAGCGTTGATATGGCGGGGCCGATGAACACTGAAGCTTTCTTT.

This sequence joins TRBV5-1 and TRBJ1-1; TRBD1 aligns across 7 bases. Germline CDR1 and CDR2: SGHRS and YFSETQ. V lost 4 bases and J lost 2; bases outside the gene matches: 5. The CDR3 has 14 amino acids. The CDR3, as DNA: TGCGCCAGCAGCCTTAGACAGGGTAACACTGAAGCTTTCTTT. Translating gives CASSLRQGNTEAFF.

The chain employs TRBV7-2 and TRBJ2-7; 13 positions agree with TRBD2. V gave up 5 bases and J gave up 4 bases; unmatched junction bases: 14. Looked up from germline, CDR1 is SGHTA and CDR2 is FQGNSA. This CDR3 spans 18 amino acids. CDR3 in amino acids: CASSLSPGLAGLGYEQYF. CDR3 coding DNA: TGTGCCAGCAGCCTATCTCCGGGACTAGCGGGGTTAGGATACGAGCAGTACTTC. The full variable domain, completed using reference TRBV7-2 and TRBJ2-7, is GAGVSQSPSNKVTEKGKDVELRCDPISGHTALYWYRQSLGQGLEFLIYFQGNSAPDKSGLPSDRFSAERTGGSVSTLTIQRTQQEDSAVYLCASSLSPGLAGLGYEQYFGPGTRLTVT.

V usage is TRBV10-2 and J usage is TRBJ1-5, with 9 bases matching TRBD1. The germline gives CDR1 WSHSY, CDR2 SAAADI. CDR3 length: 16 amino acids. V dropped 3 bases and J dropped 5; count of bases not matched to a gene: 8. The CDR3 sequence is CASSETETGGYQPQHF. The DNA for the CDR3 is TGCGCCAGCAGTGAAACCGAGACAGGGGGATATCAGCCCCAGCATTTT.

The rearrangement joins TRBV9 to TRBJ2-1; TRBD2 aligns across 11 bases. V shed 4 bases, J shed 8 bases, and the junction held 5 bases outside the gene matches. CDR1 SGDLS and CDR2 YYNGEE come from the germline V gene. The CDR3 runs 14 residues. This CDR3 reads CASSPSGGYDEQFF. The CDR3 DNA sequence: TGTGCCAGCAGCCCTAGCGGGGGGTACGATGAGCAGTTCTTC.

The rearrangement uses TRBV5-4 and TRBJ1-2, with unresolved D. Between the trimmed V and J ends, which lost 3 bases and 7 bases, there was a span of 7 bases. The CDR3 consists of 11 residues. The germline gives CDR1 SGHNT, CDR2 YYREEE (reference sequence). The CDR3 protein is CASSSGGGYTF. DNA for the CDR3: TGTGCCAGCAGCTCTGGAGGTGGCTACACCTTC.